The 23 T cell receptor beta chains presented below share a single source sample, sequenced in a study of blood T cell repertoires in COVID-19. Data came from immunoSEQ multiplex PCR; TCRdb stores just in-frame clones and leaves some out. Of roughly 99,000 clones detected, 84% appear once; the ten largest clones hold about 4%. Sequencing input: peripheral blood. The source of these receptors is a human donor in a cohort sampled during active COVID-19.

V usage is TRBV11-2 and J usage is TRBJ2-4, with a tentative D call TRBD2 (5 bases). Trimming removed 2 bases from V and 8 bases from J, with 13 bases in between. CDR3 size: 14 residues. Germline lookup yields CDR1 SGHAT and CDR2 FQNNGV. The chain's CDR3 is CASSLSILADIQYF. CDR3 nucleotide sequence: TGTGCCAGCAGCTTATCGATCCTAGCCGACATTCAGTACTTC.

Details on this clone: Other DNA variants within this sample encode the same CDR3. This rearrangement joins TRBV7-2 to TRBJ2-1, with 12 bases matching TRBD2. The junction had 3 bases not matched to a gene; V was cut back by 5 bases and J by 4 bases. The CDR3 has 15 residues. Looked up from germline, CDR1 is SGHTA and CDR2 is FQGNSA. For the CDR3, the DNA is TGTGCCAGCAGCCTGGGACTAGCGGGTTACAATGAGCAGTTCTTC. Translation gives CASSLGLAGYNEQFF.

V gene TRBV24-1 combines with J gene TRBJ2-1; D remains unclear. CDR1 KGHDR and CDR2 SFDVKD come from the germline V gene. Trimming pared 2 bases from V and 2 bases from J, leaving 12 bases between. The CDR3 spans 16 residues. The CDR3 sequence is CATSDSRYITYNEQFF. The CDR3 nucleotides are TGTGCCACCAGTGATTCCAGGTACATCACCTACAATGAGCAGTTCTTC.

The rearrangement uses TRBV24-1 and TRBJ2-5; a possible D gene is TRBD1 (5 bases). The V gene's germline CDR1 is KGHDR and CDR2 SFDVKD. The CDR3 loop spans 13 amino acids. V was shortened by 5 bases and J by 6 bases, with 12 bases between the two germline ends. The CDR3 DNA is TGTGCCACCAGTGTTGCAGGGTTGAAGACCCAGTACTTC. It encodes CATSVAGLKTQYF.

This sequence joins TRBV5-1 and TRBJ2-3; 11 bases are shared with TRBD1. CDR1 and CDR2 (germline): SGHRS, YFSETQ. The V gene end was trimmed by 0 bases and the J gene end by 6 bases; junction bases not matched to a gene: 3. This CDR3 region has 15 residues. The CDR3 sequence: CASSLGDRGYDTQYF. CDR3 sequence (DNA): TGCGCCAGCAGCTTGGGGGACAGGGGGTACGATACGCAGTATTTT.

The chain employs TRBV6-5 and TRBJ2-1; 11 nucleotides align to TRBD2. Germline V gene lookup returns CDR1 MNHEY and CDR2 SVGAGI. Trimming at V came to 6 bases and at J to 9 bases, leaving 10 bases not matched to a gene. The CDR3 has 15 amino acids. The CDR3, as DNA: TGTGCCAGCAGGCCAACTAGCGGGAGACGGAGTGAGCAGTTCTTC. Its protein product is CASRPTSGRRSEQFF.

This chain uses TRBV2 with TRBJ2-1; D ambiguous. The germline gives CDR1 SNHLY, CDR2 FYNNEI. V shed 7 bases and J shed 2 bases, with 12 bases lying between them. CDR3 length: 14 amino acids. The CDR3 is CASNRGIPYNEQFF. DNA for the CDR3: TGTGCCAGCAATCGAGGAATTCCCTACAATGAGCAGTTCTTC.

The rearrangement uses TRBV6-6 and TRBJ2-1; 8 bases align to TRBD2. Trimming at V came to 5 bases and at J to 1 base, leaving 10 bases not matched to a gene. CDR1 and CDR2 from the germline V gene are MNHNY and SVGAGI (reference sequence). This CDR3 contains 17 residues. CDR3 protein: CASSPSGGGRSYNEQFF. The CDR3 nucleotides read TGTGCCAGCAGTCCTTCCGGGGGGGGCAGGTCCTACAATGAGCAGTTCTTC.

The chain couples TRBV3-1 (or the pseudogene TRBV3-2) to TRBJ2-1; 8 bases map to TRBD2. In germline, CDR1 is LGHDT, CDR2 YNNKEL (reference sequence). V lost 3 bases, J lost 0 bases, and 4 bases stayed unmatched. This CDR3 is 16 amino acids long. The CDR3 sequence is CASSHLSGSSYNEQFF. CDR3 DNA sequence: TGTGCCAGCAGCCATCTCAGCGGGAGCTCCTACAATGAGCAGTTCTTC.

The J gene is TRBJ1-3, the V gene TRBV25-1; 7 bases fit TRBD1. There are 14 residues in the CDR3. In germline, CDR1 is MGHDK, CDR2 SYGVNS. V lost 5 bases and J lost 5; bases outside the gene matches: 6. The CDR3 DNA follows: TGTGCCAGCAGTTCGACAGGGATTCGAAACACCATATATTTT. Amino acids: CASSSTGIRNTIYF.

V gene TRBV7-6 combines with J gene TRBJ2-1; the match to TRBD1 covers 8 bases. CDR1 is SGHVS and CDR2 is FNYEAQ in the germline V gene. J lost 0 bases, V lost 5 bases, and 9 bases had no gene match. The CDR3 spans 17 residues. The CDR3 nucleotides read TGTGCCAGCAGCACCCGGACAGGGAAAAGCTCCTACAATGAGCAGTTCTTC. Amino acid sequence: CASSTRTGKSSYNEQFF.

This clone has a handful of counts. This chain uses TRBV3-1 (or the pseudogene TRBV3-2) with TRBJ1-1; D unclear. Trimming removed 6 bases at V and 3 bases at J, with 11 bases between. The CDR3 totals 13 residues. Germline V CDR1 and CDR2: LGHDT, YNNKEL (reference sequence). In DNA, the CDR3 is TGTGCCAGCAGACACGGAGCATACACTGAAGCTTTCTTT. Translating it yields CASRHGAYTEAFF.

J is TRBJ2-5 and V is TRBV9; D call uncertain. Per the germline V gene, CDR1 is SGDLS and CDR2 is YYNGEE. The V end lost 4 bases, the J end lost 0 bases, and 16 bases lay between the germline ends. CDR3 length equals 16 residues. CDR3 in DNA: TGTGCCAGCAGCCTAAGGCCAGGTTCGTACCAAGAGACCCAGTACTTC. It specifies CASSLRPGSYQETQYF.

The chain is built from TRBV5-1 and TRBJ2-3, with 10 nucleotides matching TRBD1. Germline CDR1 is SGHRS and CDR2 is YFSETQ. V lost 0 bases, J lost 2 bases, and 3 bases stayed unmatched. The CDR3 contains 16 residues. Here the CDR3 DNA reads TGCGCCAGCAGCTTGGCGGGACAGGGGTCCACAGATACGCAGTATTTT. It encodes CASSLAGQGSTDTQYF. The complete variable domain, with remaining parts taken from reference TRBV5-1 and TRBJ2-3, reads KAGVTQTPRYLIKTRGQQVTLSCSPISGHRSVSWYQQTPGQGLQFLFEYFSETQRNKGNFPGRFSGRQFSNSRSEMNVSTLELGDSALYLCASSLAGQGSTDTQYFGPGTRLTVL.

The chain joins TRBV9 to TRBJ1-1; D is unclear. This CDR3 spans 16 amino acids. Trimming pared 0 bases from V and 0 bases from J, leaving 12 bases between. CDR1 SGDLS and CDR2 YYNGEE come from the germline V gene. Here the CDR3 reads CASSVGILDMNTEAFF. The CDR3 DNA sequence: TGTGCCAGCAGCGTAGGCATACTAGATATGAACACTGAAGCTTTCTTT.

The chain links TRBV10-3 to TRBJ1-1; D gene ambiguous. This CDR3 has 13 amino acids. Trimming cost V 4 bases and J 2 bases, with 8 bases left between them. CDR1 ENHRY and CDR2 SYGVKD come from the germline V gene. The CDR3: CAISVELNTEAFF. As DNA, the CDR3 is TGTGCCATCAGTGTAGAACTCAACACTGAAGCTTTCTTT.

V usage is TRBV28 and J usage is TRBJ2-7, with D maybe TRBD1 (6 bases). Germline CDR1 MDHEN, CDR2 SYDVKM. This CDR3 is built from 14 residues. V shed 5 bases and J shed 1 base, with 12 bases lying between them. Here the CDR3 reads CASSPTDRSYEQYF. The CDR3 region has the DNA TGTGCCAGCAGTCCCACCGACAGGTCCTACGAGCAGTACTTC. Drawing the rest from reference TRBV28 and TRBJ2-7, the complete variable domain is DVKVTQSSRYLVKRTGEKVFLECVQDMDHENMFWYRQDPGLGLRLIYFSYDVKMKEKGDIPEGYSVSREKKERFSLILESASTNQTSMYLCASSPTDRSYEQYFGPGTRLTVT.

Here the CDR3 reads CASSLDPLATDTQYF. CDR3 DNA: TGTGCCAGCAGCTTGGACCCTCTGGCCACAGATACGCAGTATTTT. The gene calls are TRBV5-4 and TRBJ2-3, with D uncertain. From germline, CDR1 is SGHNT and CDR2 YYREEE (reference sequence). The CDR3 runs 15 residues. The ends were cut back, 0 bases at V and 2 bases at J, with 10 bases in the middle.

The chain combines TRBV27 with TRBJ2-7, with 8 bases that match TRBD2. Germline CDR1 reads MNHEY; CDR2 reads SMNVEV (reference sequence). The CDR3 totals 15 residues. Trimming took 7 bases from V and 0 from J; bases not matched to a gene: 8. CDR3 sequence: CASTLAGLGSYEQYF. For the CDR3, the DNA is TGTGCCAGCACCTTAGCGGGACTGGGCTCCTACGAGCAGTACTTC.

This clone occurred once. The J gene is TRBJ2-1, the V gene TRBV24-1, with 13 bases identical to TRBD2. CDR1 is KGHDR and CDR2 is SFDVKD in the germline V gene. V lost 3 bases, J lost 4 bases, and 2 bases stayed unmatched. CDR3 length: 16 residues. The CDR3 nucleotides read TGTGCCACCAGTGATGGGACTAGCGGGATATACAATGAGCAGTTCTTC. Translation gives CATSDGTSGIYNEQFF.

The chain employs TRBV28 and TRBJ2-5, with TRBD2 identical over 7 bases. This CDR3 region has 15 residues. J gave up 7 bases and V 6 bases, and 14 bases lay outside the gene matches. Germline V gives CDR1 MDHEN, CDR2 SYDVKM. CDR3 sequence (DNA): TGTGCCAGCAGCCCCCCCAGGCTAGCGGTCGGGACCCAGTACTTC. Protein product: CASSPPRLAVGTQYF.

This sequence joins TRBV5-4 and TRBJ1-2, with D unclear. V was trimmed by 0 bases and J by 4 bases, leaving 7 bases between them. The CDR3 consists of 13 residues. Germline V gene data show CDR1 as SGHNT and CDR2 as YYREEE (reference sequence). CDR3 coding DNA: TGTGCCAGCAGCTTGGCAGGATTCTATGGCTACACCTTC. Translation gives CASSLAGFYGYTF.

The CDR3 is CASSPNRGAYEQYF. In nucleotides, the CDR3 is TGTGCCAGCTCACCCAATCGAGGAGCCTACGAGCAGTACTTC. This chain uses TRBV18 with TRBJ2-7; D is ambiguous. Trimming pared 3 bases from V and 2 bases from J, leaving 11 bases between. The CDR3 is 14 amino acids. Germline values: CDR1 KGHSH, CDR2 LQKENI.